These 8 T cell receptor beta chains were sequenced from one sample in a study of early T cells in non-severe SARS-CoV-2 infection (dated by TCRdb to the early 2020s). Library preparation employed 5' RACE. Sequencing took place on a NextSeq 500. The raw public data were reprocessed by TCRdb itself: fastp quality trimming at Q25, MiXCR clonotype calling, in-frame beta chains only. Entries are consolidated by CDR3 protein sequence, retaining the most common genes and DNA. The sample table shows tens of thousands of distinct CDR3 sequences, and 5% are seen once. Together, the top ten hold 6.5% to 8% of the sample. The specimen was whole blood, collected at baseline. All receptors come from an adult who was a healthcare worker with PCR-confirmed SARS-CoV-2 infection or an uninfected control (not recorded which).

This clonotype was recorded a few times. The rearrangement uses TRBV14 and TRBJ1-2; no clear D. V lost 4 bases and J lost 7, with 16 bases in between. Germline loops: CDR1 SGHDN, CDR2 FVKESK. This CDR3 spans 14 amino acids. As DNA, the CDR3 is TGTGCCAGCAGCCCGTTGTCTTCACAGTTTGGCTACACCTTC. It encodes CASSPLSSQFGYTF.

The sample holds a few counts of this clonotype. The rearrangement links TRBV6-5 to TRBJ2-7; 7 bases match TRBD2. V lost 9 bases and J lost 2; bases outside the gene matches: 16. The CDR3 runs to 16 residues. CDR1 is MNHEY, CDR2 SVGAGI, per germline. CDR3 bases: TGTGCCAGTCGGGAGGATGCTCCAACCTATACCTACGAGCAGTACTTC. Protein sequence: CASREDAPTYTYEQYF.

This clonotype occurred many times. V usage is TRBV27 and J usage is TRBJ2-7, with D tentatively TRBD1 or TRBD2 (6 bases each). This CDR3 comprises 14 residues. With 0 bases removed from V and 5 bases from J, the gap between germline ends came to 11 bases. The germline V gene has CDR1 MNHEY and CDR2 SMNVEV (reference sequence). CDR3 coding DNA: TGTGCCAGCAGTTTATCGTCCGGGGGCGACGAGCAGTACTTC. It translates to CASSLSSGGDEQYF.

This clonotype was picked up many times. This rearrangement joins TRBV18 to TRBJ1-5, with D uncertain. Trimming stripped 2 bases from V and 4 bases from J, with 9 bases between. The CDR3 sequence is 14 residues long. CDR1 and CDR2 from the germline V gene are KGHSH and LQKENI. This CDR3 is CASSPERPNQPQHF. The CDR3 DNA reads as TGTGCCAGCTCACCAGAGAGGCCAAATCAGCCCCAGCATTTT. Drawing the rest from reference TRBV18 and TRBJ1-5, the complete variable domain is NAGVMQNPRHLVRRRGQEARLRCSPMKGHSHVYWYRQLPEEGLKFMVYLQKENIIDESGMPKERFSAEFPKEGPSILRIQQVVRGDSAAYFCASSPERPNQPQHFGDGTRLSIL.

This clonotype came up a few times. J is TRBJ2-3 and V is TRBV28; 9 positions agree with TRBD2. The germline V gene has CDR1 MDHEN and CDR2 SYDVKM. There are 15 residues in the CDR3. V lost 5 bases and J lost 9; bases outside the gene matches: 12. This CDR3 reads CASSLVASGKGTQYF. CDR3 DNA: TGTGCCAGCAGTCTCGTAGCTAGCGGGAAGGGAACGCAGTATTTT.

This chain joins TRBV28 and TRBJ2-5, with D unclear. The CDR3 covers 14 residues. CDR1 and CDR2 (germline): MDHEN, SYDVKM. Trimming cost V 3 bases and J 2 bases, with 10 bases left between them. CDR3 DNA sequence: TGTGCCAGCAGTTTGGAAGTAGGACAAGAGACCCAGTACTTC. It yields the protein CASSLEVGQETQYF. The entire variable domain, with the rest obtained from reference TRBV28 and TRBJ2-5, is as follows: DVKVTQSSRYLVKRTGEKVFLECVQDMDHENMFWYRQDPGLGLRLIYFSYDVKMKEKGDIPEGYSVSREKKERFSLILESASTNQTSMYLCASSLEVGQETQYFGPGTRLLVL.

Details on this clonotype: This clone may be a read error of a much larger clone one base away. The gene calls are TRBV30 and TRBJ1-2, with D maybe TRBD1 (6 bases). Germline V gene data show CDR1 as GTSNPN and CDR2 as SVGIG (reference sequence). CDR3 length: 15 amino acids. The CDR3 coding sequence is TGTGCCTGGAGGGGAACCGACAGGAGCTACTATGGCTGCACCTTC. Protein sequence: CAWRGTDRSYYGCTF.

This clonotype was counted a few times. This rearrangement joins TRBV28 to TRBJ2-5, with 7 bases identical to TRBD1. Germline lookup yields CDR1 MDHEN and CDR2 SYDVKM. The CDR3 runs 15 residues. With V trimmed by 7 bases and J by 0 bases, 8 bases remained unmatched. The CDR3 sequence is CASMRGRGYQETQYF. DNA of the CDR3: TGTGCCAGCATGAGAGGCAGGGGGTACCAAGAGACCCAGTACTTC.